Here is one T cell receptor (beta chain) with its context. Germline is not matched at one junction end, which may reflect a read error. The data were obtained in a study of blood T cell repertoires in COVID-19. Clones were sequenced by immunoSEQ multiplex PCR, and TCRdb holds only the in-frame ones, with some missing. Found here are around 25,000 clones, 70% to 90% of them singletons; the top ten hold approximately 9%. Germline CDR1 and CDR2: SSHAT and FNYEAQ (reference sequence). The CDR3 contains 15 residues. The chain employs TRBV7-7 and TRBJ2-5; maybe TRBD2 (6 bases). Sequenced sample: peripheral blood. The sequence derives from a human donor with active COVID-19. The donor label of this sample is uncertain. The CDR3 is CASSLAQAGRETQYF. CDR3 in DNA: TGTGCTAGCAGCTTAGCGCAGGCGGGGCGAGAGACCCAGTACTTC.